These T cell receptor beta chains were read from a single sample in a study of cytomegalovirus exposure and HLA in healthy donors. Repertoires were generated with immunoSEQ multiplex PCR, while TCRdb's copy carries only in-frame clones and drops some. This sample has more than 200,000 clones, with 65% to 80% found just once. Sequences were obtained from PBMCs. These receptor sequences come from a man between 40 and 49 years old in good health and CMV-seronegative. Both conserved end residues are part of each CDR3. A D gene is named only where the DNA matches it firmly. Some rows mark clone size as missing; the rest say once, few, many or name a class of expanded clone.

d_call	v_call	clone_size	j_call	cdr3_nt	cdr3_aa
TRBD1	TRBV7-2	few	TRBJ2-3	TGTGCCAGCAGCACAACAGGGGGCAGAGGGGATACGCAGTATTTT	CASSTTGGRGDTQYF
-	TRBV5-5	-	TRBJ2-3	TGTGCCAGCAGCTTGAATCGGGGGACCACAGATACGCAGTATTTT	CASSLNRGTTDTQYF
-	TRBV4-3	-	TRBJ2-1	TGCGCCAGCAGCCAAGATTACGGGGACTTCTCCTACAATGAGCAGTTCTTC	CASSQDYGDFSYNEQFF
-	TRBV9	-	TRBJ2-7	TGTGCCAGCAGCGTAGTGGCAGGCTCCTACGAGCAGTACTTC	CASSVVAGSYEQYF
-	TRBV6-5	-	TRBJ2-1	TGTGCCAGCAGTCCTACAGCAGACAATGAGCAGTTCTTC	CASSPTADNEQFF
TRBD1	TRBV7-6	-	TRBJ2-3	TGTGCCAGCAGCCCATCGACAGGGAAAGGCCTGGATACGCAGTATTTT	CASSPSTGKGLDTQYF
-	TRBV5-4	-	TRBJ2-5	TGTGCCAGCAGCTCCGGGACATCCAAGGGAGAGACCCAGTACTTC	CASSSGTSKGETQYF
-	TRBV4-1	-	TRBJ2-1	TGCGCCAGCAGCAAGGGGGGGGAGGGGAATGAGCAGTTCTTC	CASSKGGEGNEQFF
TRBD2	TRBV5-4	-	TRBJ2-7	TGTGCCAGCAGCCCGGAGCGGGCGGGAGCCTACGAGCAGTACTTC	CASSPERAGAYEQYF
TRBD1	TRBV7-8	few	TRBJ1-2	TGTGCCAGCAGCATGACAGGGAACTATGGCTACACCTTC	CASSMTGNYGYTF
-	TRBV7-9	-	TRBJ2-7	TGTGCCAGCAGCGAGGACACGATCTACGAGCAGTACTTC	CASSEDTIYEQYF
-	TRBV6-1	-	TRBJ2-2	TGTGCCACCATTCCCTGGCAAAACACCGGGGAGCTGTTTTTT	CATIPWQNTGELFF
TRBD1	TRBV2	few	TRBJ1-5	TGTGCCAGCAGTGGACAGGGGATCCATCAGCCCCAGCATTTT	CASSGQGIHQPQHF
TRBD2	TRBV2	once	TRBJ2-3	TGTGCCAGCAGTGAAGGACTAGCGGGGGGGCTTATAGATACGCAGTATTTT	CASSEGLAGGLIDTQYF
TRBD2	TRBV28	-	TRBJ2-7	TGTGCCAGCAGTTTAGGGGGGGACTGGGCCTACGAGCAGTACTTC	CASSLGGDWAYEQYF
TRBD1	TRBV6-5	-	TRBJ1-4	TGTGCCAGCAGTTACTCCGGGACAGTTAATGAAAAACTGTTTTTT	CASSYSGTVNEKLFF
-	TRBV9	-	TRBJ2-7	TGTGCCAGCAGCTCCCGGGGTGGAGGGGAAGAGCAGTACTTC	CASSSRGGGEEQYF